The rows below give T cell receptor beta chains drawn from one sample of a study of vaccination and CD4 T cells after COVID-19. One entry per CDR3 protein, called by TCRdb with MiXCR from the PCR reads. The profile shows 15,000 to 25,000 distinct CDR3 sequences, 40% to 45% of them singletons. Their antigens are not known. Sample: CD4+ T cells from blood, cultured in vitro, taken before SARS-CoV-2 vaccination. Source of these receptors: a human donor who received a COVID-19 vaccine. Each CDR3 is given with its conserved first and last residue. Fields, in order: J gene, clone size, V gene, D gene, CDR3 protein, CDR3 DNA. A D gene is named only where the DNA matches it firmly. Expanded clones are given a class, and other clones once, few, many or no size at all.

>TRBJ1-6|few|TRBV20-1|NA
CSARETFSYNSPLHF
TGCAGTGCTAGGGAGACATTCTCCTATAATTCACCCCTCCACTTT
>TRBJ2-3|NA|TRBV24-1|TRBD2
CATSDLTSGGPDTQYF
TGTGCCACCAGTGACCTGACTAGCGGGGGCCCAGATACGCAGTATTTT
>TRBJ2-1|NA|TRBV29-1|NA
CSVESSSYNEQFF
TGCAGCGTTGAGTCTAGCTCCTACAATGAGCAGTTCTTC
>TRBJ1-1|NA|TRBV6-2/TRBV6-3|TRBD1
CASSYYGTGVTEAFF
TGTGCCAGCAGTTATTATGGGACAGGGGTCACTGAAGCTTTCTTT
>TRBJ1-6|NA|TRBV9|NA
CASSVLGTISPLHF
TGTGCCAGCAGCGTTTTGGGGACAATCTCACCCCTCCACTTT
>TRBJ2-7|once|TRBV20-1|NA
CSARGSPRPYEQYF
TGCAGTGCTAGAGGCTCGCCAAGACCCTACGAGCAGTACTTC
>TRBJ1-2|few|TRBV29-1|NA
CSVVGEGLGYTF
TGCAGCGTTGTAGGAGAGGGACTAGGCTACACCTTC
>TRBJ1-2|few|TRBV20-1|TRBD1
CSASWTGDRSLGHYGYTF
TGCAGTGCTAGTTGGACAGGAGATCGGTCTTTGGGACACTATGGCTACACCTTC
>TRBJ2-5|few|TRBV12-3/TRBV12-4|NA
CASTRNGETQYF
TGTGCCAGCACTCGCAACGGGGAGACCCAGTACTTC
>TRBJ1-2|few|TRBV18|NA
CASSPAGDQNYGYTF
TGTGCCAGCTCACCCGCCGGGGACCAGAACTATGGCTACACCTTC
>TRBJ1-2|few|TRBV6-1|NA
CASSDPNYGYTF
TGTGCCAGCAGTGACCCTAACTATGGCTACACCTTC
>TRBJ1-1|few|TRBV2|TRBD1
CASSRTGNTEAFF
TGTGCCAGCAGTAGGACAGGGAACACTGAAGCTTTCTTT
>TRBJ2-1|NA|TRBV7-3|TRBD1
CASSKTGGNEQFF
TGTGCCAGCAGTAAGACAGGGGGCAATGAGCAGTTCTTC
>TRBJ2-1|once|TRBV7-9|TRBD2
CASSLDGARASGGARQFF
TGTGCCAGCAGCTTAGATGGTGCTAGGGCTAGCGGGGGGGCACGCCAGTTCTTC
>TRBJ1-2|few|TRBV6-5|NA
CASSYSSRTNYGYTF
TGTGCCAGCAGTTACTCGAGTCGGACAAACTATGGCTACACCTTC
>TRBJ2-1|few|TRBV7-3|TRBD2
CASSPMGSGTTIHNEQFF
TGTGCCAGCAGCCCGATGGGGTCCGGGACTACGATTCACAATGAGCAGTTCTTC
>TRBJ1-6|medium-sized|TRBV10-3|NA
CAISIGQNSPLHF
TGTGCCATCAGTATAGGACAGAATTCACCCCTCCACTTT
>TRBJ1-1|few|TRBV12-3/TRBV12-4|TRBD1
CASRTGARGAFF
TGTGCCAGCAGGACAGGGGCAAGGGGTGCTTTCTTT
>TRBJ2-5|NA|TRBV7-3|NA
CASSRAGQIEETQYF
TGTGCCAGCAGCCGGGCAGGGCAAATTGAAGAGACCCAGTACTTC
>TRBJ1-5|NA|TRBV6-1|TRBD1
CASKDREYSNQPQHF
TGTGCCAGCAAAGACAGGGAATATAGCAATCAGCCCCAGCATTTT
>TRBJ1-2|NA|TRBV12-3/TRBV12-4|TRBD1
CASSLGTGFYGYTF
TGTGCCAGCAGTCTGGGGACAGGGTTCTATGGCTACACCTTC
>TRBJ2-3|NA|TRBV20-1|NA
CSARLPGGTDTQYF
TGCAGTGCGCGACTACCCGGCGGCACAGATACGCAGTATTTT
>TRBJ2-3|NA|TRBV10-1|NA
CASSSRGSDTQYF
TGCGCCAGCAGTTCAAGGGGCTCAGATACGCAGTATTTT
>TRBJ1-5|NA|TRBV19|NA
CASSIRGGNQPQHF
TGTGCCAGTAGTATCCGGGGCGGCAATCAGCCCCAGCATTTT
>TRBJ2-2|few|TRBV19|NA
CASSGGGRTGELFF
TGTGCCAGTAGTGGAGGGGGGCGGACCGGGGAGCTGTTTTTT
>TRBJ1-1|NA|TRBV12-3/TRBV12-4|NA
CASSLALGGKNTEAFF
TGTGCCAGCAGTTTAGCTCTCGGGGGGAAGAACACTGAAGCTTTCTTT
>TRBJ2-2|NA|TRBV2|NA
CASSARDPGELFF
TGTGCCAGCAGTGCCCGGGACCCCGGGGAGCTGTTTTTT
>TRBJ2-5|once|TRBV7-2|TRBD1
CASSARPDRVRETQYF
TGTGCCAGCAGCGCTAGACCCGACAGGGTCAGAGAGACCCAGTACTTC
>TRBJ1-1|NA|TRBV18|NA
CASSPRSVEVTEAFF
TGTGCCAGCTCACCCCGATCGGTTGAGGTCACTGAAGCTTTCTTT
>TRBJ2-3|NA|TRBV19|NA
CASSIKGYRTDTQYF
TGTGCCAGTAGTATTAAGGGGTATAGGACAGATACGCAGTATTTT
>TRBJ2-3|few|TRBV27|NA
CASSPHYTDTQYF
TGTGCCAGCAGTCCCCACTACACAGATACGCAGTATTTT
>TRBJ2-5|few|TRBV24-1|TRBD1
CATSDTGTGKETQYF
TGTGCCACCAGTGATACCGGGACAGGGAAAGAGACCCAGTACTTC
>TRBJ1-2|NA|TRBV24-1|NA
CATSEDYGDGYTF
TGTGCCACCAGCGAGGACTACGGGGATGGCTACACCTTC
>TRBJ2-3|NA|TRBV19|TRBD1
CASSTGGADTQYF
TGTGCCAGTAGTACAGGGGGCGCAGATACGCAGTATTTT
>TRBJ1-1|NA|TRBV6-5|NA
CASSYSDVNTEAFF
TGTGCCAGCAGTTACTCGGACGTGAACACTGAAGCTTTCTTT
>TRBJ2-3|few|TRBV24-1|TRBD2
CATSDRSGESTDTQYF
TGTGCCACCAGTGACCGTAGCGGGGAGAGCACAGATACGCAGTATTTT
>TRBJ1-3|NA|TRBV2|TRBD1
CASSLKGRQGRAGNTIYF
TGTGCCAGCAGTCTCAAAGGGCGACAGGGGCGGGCTGGAAACACCATATATTTT
>TRBJ1-1|NA|TRBV11-3|NA
CASSHQQGNTEAFF
TGTGCCAGCAGCCATCAACAGGGGAACACTGAAGCTTTCTTT
>TRBJ1-2|once|TRBV29-1|NA
CSVRTNSGYGYTF
TGCAGCGTCAGGACCAACAGCGGCTATGGCTACACCTTC
>TRBJ2-3|NA|TRBV19|NA
CASSILEEDYSNQPQYF
TGTGCCAGTAGTATATTGGAGGAAGACTATAGCAATCAGCCCCAGTATTTT
>TRBJ2-1|few|TRBV12-3/TRBV12-4|TRBD2
CASRLLAGPQFF
TGTGCCAGCAGATTACTAGCGGGGCCGCAGTTCTTC
>TRBJ1-2|NA|TRBV12-3/TRBV12-4|NA
CASSLGLGSGTNYGYTF
TGTGCCAGCAGTTTAGGACTGGGTAGTGGGACTAACTATGGCTACACCTTC
>TRBJ1-1|once|TRBV12-5|TRBD1
CASGIGQGGTEAFF
TGTGCTAGTGGCATCGGACAGGGGGGAACTGAAGCTTTCTTT
>TRBJ1-1|NA|TRBV12-3/TRBV12-4|NA
CASSLGLAEAFF
TGTGCCAGCAGTTTAGGGCTGGCTGAAGCTTTCTTT
>TRBJ1-2|few|TRBV5-1|NA
CASSLVVGSTSNYGYTF
TGCGCCAGCAGCTTGGTAGTGGGGTCGACTAGTAACTATGGCTACACCTTC
>TRBJ2-3|few|TRBV15|TRBD1
CATSRPGQGADTQYF
TGTGCCACCAGCAGACCGGGACAGGGGGCAGATACGCAGTATTTT
>TRBJ1-6|NA|TRBV7-9|NA
CASSLAALRDSPLHF
TGTGCCAGCAGCCTGGCAGCGCTGAGGGATTCACCCCTCCACTTT
>TRBJ1-1|NA|TRBV12-3/TRBV12-4|NA
CASGGRGIISEAFF
TGTGCCAGTGGGGGGAGGGGGATTATTTCTGAAGCTTTCTTT
>TRBJ1-2|NA|TRBV10-1|NA
CASSESSAHRPGGYTF
TGCGCCAGCAGTGAGTCGTCAGCTCACCGCCCCGGTGGCTACACCTTC
>TRBJ1-2|NA|TRBV6-5|TRBD1
CASSYLELTGGVGGYTF
TGTGCCAGCAGTTACTTGGAACTGACAGGGGGCGTCGGTGGCTACACCTTC
>TRBJ1-1|NA|TRBV5-4|TRBD1
CASSLIDRVGDTEAFF
TGTGCCAGCAGCTTGATTGACAGGGTGGGGGACACTGAAGCTTTCTTT
>TRBJ1-1|NA|TRBV6-1|NA
CASSMTVNTEAFF
TGTGCCAGCAGTATGACGGTGAACACTGAAGCTTTCTTT
>TRBJ2-6|NA|TRBV30|NA
CASSIGPGANVLTF
TGTGCCTCCTCGATCGGGCCTGGGGCCAACGTCCTGACTTTC